This T cell receptor beta chain came from a study of blood T cell repertoires in COVID-19. Overall study context: COVID-19 samples from acute and convalescent phases originated in the United States, Italy and Spain. In each case, the material was cDNA or gDNA derived from T cells, B-cell-depleted T cells, or PBMCs.

Per the original methods: For nucleated cells, counts were estimated from reference gene primer amplification. Profiling relied on immunoSEQ multiplex PCR, and the TCRdb table lists in-frame clones only, not all of them. V and J calls and clone size are as listed in that table; D and trimming were resolved from the DNA. The sample has 180,000 or so clones, about 81% seen once; the top ten hold approximately 12%. The V end was cut by 2 bases, the J end by 4 bases, with 15 bases between. This CDR3 has 16 amino acids. The germline V gene encodes CDR1 KGHSH and CDR2 LQKENI. Seattle cases were enrolled at active infection and followed longitudinally.

Source material: peripheral blood. The sequence came from a woman over 75 with COVID-19, enrolled during active disease. The V call is TRBV18, the J call TRBJ2-1, with TRBD2 as a possible D gene (6 bases). DNA of the CDR3: TGTGCCAGCTCACCAGTGGGGGGAGCCCTATACAATGAGCAGTTCTTC. This gives the protein CASSPVGGALYNEQFF.